One and the same sample provided the 12 T cell receptor beta chains below, sequenced in a study of T cell responses to AZD1222 COVID-19 vaccine. The method was immunoSEQ multiplex PCR; TCRdb's version includes in-frame clones alone and lacks a portion of them. Of nearly 110,000 clones listed, approximately 87% are singletons. This specimen was peripheral blood, taken on day 0 of AZD1222 vaccination. These receptors were obtained from an adult in good health.

The chain recombines TRBV6-5 with TRBJ2-7; D might be TRBD1 (5 bases). CDR1 and CDR2 from the germline V gene are MNHEY and SVGAGI. Trimming shortened V by 0 bases and J by 6 bases, and 9 bases separated the two germline ends. The CDR3 spans 13 residues. The CDR3 DNA is TGTGCCAGCAGTTACTCAGGGGATGGCGAGCAGTACTTC. Its translation: CASSYSGDGEQYF.

This chain uses TRBV4-2 with TRBJ2-7; D remains ambiguous. V was cut by 2 bases and J by 4 bases, with 12 bases left in between. The germline V gene encodes CDR1 LGHNA and CDR2 YNFKEQ. The CDR3 has 14 amino acids. CDR3 protein: CASSQRATGYEQYF. As DNA, the CDR3 is TGTGCCAGCAGCCAAAGGGCGACTGGGTACGAGCAGTACTTC.

The rearrangement uses TRBV6-2 or TRBV6-3 and TRBJ2-2; TRBD2 matches 11 bases. This CDR3 contains 20 residues. In germline, CDR1 is MNHEY, CDR2 SVGEGT. V shed 2 bases and J 0 bases; nucleotides not matched to a gene: 11. In DNA, the CDR3 is TGTGCCAGCAGTTACACCAGACTAGCGGGACTCATATCGAACACCGGGGAGCTGTTTTTT. As protein: CASSYTRLAGLISNTGELFF.

The chain couples TRBV12-3 or TRBV12-4 to TRBJ1-4; no definite D call. Trimming stripped 6 bases from V and 6 bases from J, with 8 bases between. The CDR3 has 12 residues. CDR3 in DNA: TGTGCCAGCAGCCCCGGCGATGAAAAACTGTTTTTT. Translation: CASSPGDEKLFF.

This chain connects TRBV3-1 (or the pseudogene TRBV3-2) to TRBJ1-3, with D possibly being TRBD1 (5 bases). The germline gives CDR1 LGHDT, CDR2 YNNKEL (reference sequence). CDR3 length: 13 residues. V lost 1 base and J 4 bases, leaving 5 bases between the germline ends. The CDR3 sequence is CASSQGGGNTIYF. The CDR3 nucleotides are TGTGCCAGCAGCCAAGGGGGCGGAAACACCATATATTTT.

J is TRBJ1-4 and V is TRBV6-5; 9 nucleotides agree with TRBD1. The CDR3 runs to 15 residues. The germline gives CDR1 MNHEY, CDR2 SVGAGI. V dropped 3 bases and J dropped 8; count of bases not matched to a gene: 7. CDR3 protein: CASSYGTGLEEKLFF. In DNA form, the CDR3 reads TGTGCCAGCAGTTATGGGACAGGGCTGGAGGAAAAACTGTTTTTT.

The genes are TRBV20-1 and TRBJ1-2; the D is unclear. Germline V gene lookup returns CDR1 DFQATT and CDR2 SNEGSKA (reference sequence). V lost 2 bases to trimming and J lost 8 bases, with 9 bases between them. This CDR3 is built from 11 residues. The CDR3: CSARRDPGYTF. In DNA form, the CDR3 reads TGCAGTGCTAGACGGGATCCAGGCTACACCTTC.

J is TRBJ1-4 and V is TRBV28, with a weak D call TRBD1 (5 bases). The CDR3 sequence is 16 residues long. Trimming took off 5 bases at V and 2 bases at J, with 15 bases between the two ends. Germline lookup yields CDR1 MDHEN and CDR2 SYDVKM. CDR3 in DNA: TGTGCCAGCAGTCCCGGGGGGGGATCGACTAATGAAAAACTGTTTTTT. Translating gives CASSPGGGSTNEKLFF.

The chain employs TRBV7-2 and TRBJ2-3, with D unresolved. The germline CDR1 and CDR2 sequences are SGHTA and FQGNSA. V gave up 3 bases and J gave up 2 bases, with 15 bases separating them. The CDR3 has 16 residues. CDR3 DNA: TGTGCCAGCAGCTTGAACTTCGGCACTTCCACAGATACGCAGTATTTT. Translating it yields CASSLNFGTSTDTQYF.

The chain combines TRBV11-3 with TRBJ2-1; D is unclear. This CDR3 has 15 residues. V was trimmed by 0 bases and J by 1 base, leaving 7 bases between them. Germline CDR1 reads SGHNT; CDR2 reads YENEEA. The CDR3 nucleotides read TGTGCCAGCAGCTTAGATTCCGGATCCTACAATGAGCAGTTCTTC. It yields the protein CASSLDSGSYNEQFF.

The genes are TRBV30 and TRBJ1-2, with D perhaps TRBD1 (6 bases). The CDR3 loop spans 13 amino acids. CDR1 GTSNPN and CDR2 SVGIG come from the germline V gene (reference sequence). Trimming pared 4 bases from V and 4 bases from J, leaving 13 bases between. The CDR3: CAWKQQGSYGYTF. CDR3 coding DNA: TGTGCCTGGAAACAACAGGGTTCCTATGGCTACACCTTC.

The J gene is TRBJ1-3, the V gene TRBV19, with D maybe TRBD1 (5 bases). The V and J ends lost 5 bases and 1 base respectively, with 9 bases between them. Germline V gene lookup returns CDR1 LNHDA and CDR2 SQIVND (reference sequence). The CDR3 has 14 amino acids. The CDR3 spells CASSERQSGNTIYF. CDR3 coding DNA: TGTGCCAGTAGTGAAAGACAGTCTGGAAACACCATATATTTT.